The clone carrying this T cell receptor beta chain was counted between two and nine times. This entry belongs to a study of blood T cell repertoires in COVID-19. At the level of the study: The United States, Italy and Spain supplied acute and convalescent COVID-19 samples. PBMCs, B-cell-depleted T cells, or T cells provided the cDNA or gDNA that made up the material.

As processed by the authors: Reference gene primer amplification yielded estimated nucleated cell counts. The data were produced by immunoSEQ multiplex PCR, yet TCRdb's version contains in-frame clones alone and is incomplete. V, J and clone size are those of that table, while D and trimming were read from the DNA. The table lists about 250,000 clones, over 70% of them singletons. The germline CDR1 and CDR2 sequences are SGHDT and YYEEEE. After removal of 4 bases from V and 7 bases from J, the junction contained 9 bases not matched to a gene. The CDR3 runs to 15 residues. This TCR derives from a man in his forties or fifties with acute or convalescent COVID-19. The chain is built from TRBV5-6 and TRBJ1-5, with 9 bases matching TRBD1. Material: peripheral blood. CDR3 coding DNA: TGTGCCAGCAGCGGACACAGGGGGCTGAGACAGCCCCAGCATTTT. Amino acid sequence: CASSGHRGLRQPQHF. Full variable domain (missing parts from reference TRBV5-6 and TRBJ1-5): DAGVTQSPTHLIKTRGQQVTLRCSPKSGHDTVSWYQQALGQGPQFIFQYYEEEERQRGNFPDRFSGHQFPNYSSELNVNALLLGDSALYLCASSGHRGLRQPQHFGDGTRLSIL.